The entry that follows covers one TCR beta chain sequence. Other DNA sequences in this specimen translate into the identical CDR3. The data stem from a study of identifying expanded T cells in peripheral blood. Using immunoSEQ multiplex PCR, the repertoire was profiled, and TCRdb retains in-frame clones only, with some absent. The sample comprises approximately 140,000 clones, approximately 86% of which are singletons, and 8.4% rests with the top ten. The CDR3 covers 13 residues. Germline-derived CDR1 and CDR2 are KGHSH and LQKENI. Trimming pared 0 bases from V and 4 bases from J, leaving 3 bases between.

This receptor was obtained from a person aged 18 to 70 in good health. What was sequenced was blood. The chain has TRBV18 and TRBJ2-2; D ambiguous. CDR3 sequence reads: CASSPPVTGELFF. The CDR3 DNA follows: TGTGCCAGCTCACCACCGGTCACCGGGGAGCTGTTTTTT.